The subject of this entry is one TCR beta chain. What it recognizes is unknown. This CDR3 comprises 13 residues. V was pared by 10 bases and J by 2 bases, with 12 bases between. Germline-derived CDR1 and CDR2 are LNHDA and SQIVND (reference sequence). The data stem from a study of T cell responses to AZD1222 COVID-19 vaccine. General observations from the study: Repertoire sampling was restricted to post-peak T cell response timepoints.

The repertoire was sequenced with immunoSEQ multiplex PCR; TCRdb's copy has only in-frame clones and lacks some. The sample lists 180,000 or so clones, over 85% seen once, with under 1.1% in the top ten. The TCR comes from an adult who received the MenACWY meningococcal vaccine as a control. The source was peripheral blood, collected 28 days after the second dose of the MenACWY control vaccine. The rearrangement uses TRBV19 and TRBJ1-5, with D uncertain. This chain's CDR3 is CATSREGNQPQHF. CDR3 nucleotides: TGTGCCACATCCCGGGAGGGCAATCAGCCCCAGCATTTT.